This TCR beta chain is from a study of blood T cell repertoires in COVID-19. About the research overall: From the United States, Italy and Spain came samples of acute and convalescent COVID-19. T cells, B-cell-depleted T cells, or PBMCs supplied cDNA or gDNA.

Cohort assignment relied on participant-reported clinical history. It was within 2 weeks before study entry that exposed participants met a COVID-19 case. The protocol was immunoSEQ multiplex PCR, while the TCRdb copy is restricted to in-frame clones and leaves out a portion. Of about 220,000 clones in the sample, 83% were seen once. Sequencing was carried out using PBMCs or T cells enriched from blood (not recorded which). The sequence derives from a woman aged 45-65 years who had been exposed to COVID-19.

CDR3 residues: CASSGAGDSPLHF. The DNA of the CDR3 is TGCGCCAGCAGCGGTGCCGGGGATTCACCCCTCCACTTT. The chain uses TRBV5-1 and TRBJ1-6; D is undetermined. Germline V lookup: CDR1 SGHRS, CDR2 YFSETQ. There are 13 residues in the CDR3. Trimming removed 4 bases at V and 8 bases at J, with 10 bases between.